What follows are 17 T cell receptor beta chains derived from one specimen sequenced in a study of lymphopenia after photon versus proton radiotherapy. The assay was immunoSEQ multiplex PCR, and TCRdb's table has in-frame clones only and misses some. The data show some 41,000 clones, around 84% seen once. This sample comprised peripheral blood, obtained from a patient treated with proton-based radiotherapy. The receptor set was obtained from an older woman with pancreatic cancer. Some clones in this sample may be carry-over from other donors' samples.

This clone was found a few times. The chain carries TRBV7-8 and TRBJ1-2; D is possibly TRBD1 (6 bases). Germline CDR1 is SGHVS and CDR2 is FQNEAQ. The V end was cut by 6 bases, the J end by 8 bases, with 13 bases between. This CDR3 spans 12 amino acids. The CDR3 reads CASSRIRGGYTF. DNA for the CDR3: TGTGCCAGCAGTAGAATCAGGGGCGGCTACACCTTC.

Only one count was recorded for this clone. This chain joins TRBV6-1 and TRBJ2-3; TRBD1 agrees at 8 bases. Germline V gives CDR1 MNHNS, CDR2 SASEGT. Losses at the gene ends were 7 bases for V and 3 bases for J; bases not matched to a gene: 6. The CDR3 consists of 14 residues. CDR3 amino acids: CASKDRVGTDTQYF. The CDR3, as DNA: TGTGCCAGCAAGGACAGGGTAGGGACAGATACGCAGTATTTT.

V is TRBV2 and J is TRBJ2-1; weak D call: TRBD2 (6 bases). The germline gives CDR1 SNHLY, CDR2 FYNNEI. This CDR3 is 14 amino acids long. Deletions cut 3 bases from V and 11 bases from J, with 17 bases between. CDR3 in DNA: TGTGCCAGCAGTGAGATATTTGGGACTCCCAAGCAGTTCTTC. This encodes CASSEIFGTPKQFF.

V usage is TRBV28 and J usage is TRBJ1-2; TRBD1 matches 9 bases. Unmatched junction bases numbered 4, after V lost 4 bases and J lost 4 bases. This CDR3 contains 14 residues. The germline CDR1 and CDR2 sequences are MDHEN and SYDVKM. The CDR3 nucleotides read TGTGCCAGCAGTTGGGGGACAGGGATCTATGGCTACACCTTC. Its protein is CASSWGTGIYGYTF.

The chain has TRBV19 and TRBJ2-3; 9 bases are shared with TRBD2. V was pared by 6 bases and J by 4 bases, with 5 bases of the junction left unmatched. The CDR3 has 14 amino acids. Germline V gene data show CDR1 as LNHDA and CDR2 as SQIVND (reference sequence). In DNA form, the CDR3 reads TGTGCCAGTAGGGCTAGCGGGAATTCAGATACGCAGTATTTT. It specifies CASRASGNSDTQYF.

The rearrangement links TRBV7-2 to TRBJ2-3; weak D call: TRBD2 (6 bases). The V gene's germline CDR1 is SGHTA and CDR2 FQGNSA. V was trimmed by 5 bases and J by 5 bases, leaving 14 bases between them. The CDR3 is made up of 14 amino acids. This chain's CDR3 is CASSRTERVDTQYF. CDR3 coding DNA: TGTGCCAGCAGCCGAACTGAGCGGGTAGATACGCAGTATTTT.

The chain joins TRBV6-4 to TRBJ1-2; D gene uncertain. The ends were cut back, 2 bases at V and 1 base at J, with 8 bases in the middle. The CDR3 runs to 14 residues. In germline, CDR1 is MRHNA, CDR2 SNTAGT. The CDR3 here is CASSDRTGNYGYTF. Here the CDR3 DNA reads TGTGCCAGCAGTGACCGCACCGGTAACTATGGCTACACCTTC.

The chain couples TRBV2 to TRBJ1-3; no definite D call. This CDR3 comprises 14 residues. V was clipped by 7 bases and J by 2 bases, with 12 bases between them. Germline V lookup: CDR1 SNHLY, CDR2 FYNNEI. In nucleotides, the CDR3 is TGTGCCAGCAATCGGTGGCAAACTGGAAACACCATATATTTT. It codes for CASNRWQTGNTIYF.

This clone was seen a single time. This chain uses TRBV4-3 with TRBJ1-2; TRBD1 agrees at 8 bases. The CDR3 spans 14 residues. The trim removed 2 bases at V and 2 bases at J, leaving 1 base unmatched. From germline, CDR1 is LGHNA and CDR2 YSLEER. The CDR3 here is CASSQWTGNYGYTF. As DNA, the CDR3 is TGCGCCAGCAGCCAATGGACAGGGAACTATGGCTACACCTTC.

The chain joins TRBV19 to TRBJ2-3; D is unclear. Germline CDR1 reads LNHDA; CDR2 reads SQIVND (reference sequence). The V gene lost 3 bases and the J gene lost 1 base, with 5 bases spanning the gap. This CDR3 has 13 residues. The CDR3 nucleotides read TGTGCCAGTAGTATCCAGGGCACAGATACGCAGTATTTT. Translation: CASSIQGTDTQYF.

The V call is TRBV5-1, the J call TRBJ1-4; possibly TRBD1 for D (5 bases). V lost 4 bases and J 4 bases, leaving 14 bases between the germline ends. Per the germline V gene, CDR1 is SGHRS and CDR2 is YFSETQ. CDR3 length equals 15 residues. The DNA of the CDR3 is TGCGCCAGCAGCGTAACAGGCATAGGTAATGAAAAACTGTTTTTT. This sequence encodes CASSVTGIGNEKLFF.

CDR3 in amino acids: CASSHGLAEGNQPQHF. Written as DNA, the CDR3 is TGTGCCAGCTCACACGGACTCGCAGAGGGCAATCAGCCCCAGCATTTT. This chain connects TRBV18 to TRBJ1-5; D ambiguous. This CDR3 region has 16 residues. Germline CDR1 KGHSH, CDR2 LQKENI. The V gene lost 4 bases and the J gene lost 2 bases, with 15 bases spanning the gap.

The sample holds a few counts of this clone. The chain has TRBV5-5 and TRBJ2-1, with D tentatively TRBD2 (5 bases). Germline CDR1 reads SGHKS; CDR2 reads YYEKEE (reference sequence). The V end was cut by 3 bases, the J end by 6 bases, with 10 bases between. The CDR3 is made up of 13 amino acids. The CDR3 here is CASSSNAGNEQFF. CDR3 nucleotides: TGTGCCAGCAGCTCAAACGCGGGCAATGAGCAGTTCTTC. Full variable domain (remainder filled in from reference TRBV5-5 and TRBJ2-1): DAGVTQSPTHLIKTRGQQVTLRCSPISGHKSVSWYQQVLGQGPQFIFQYYEKEERGRGNFPDRFSARQFPNYSSELNVNALLLGDSALYLCASSSNAGNEQFFGPGTRLTVL.

V gene TRBV7-9 combines with J gene TRBJ1-1; 9 positions match TRBD1. The CDR3 length is 15 residues. From germline, CDR1 is SEHNR and CDR2 FQNEAQ (reference sequence). V lost 4 bases, J lost 5 bases, and 8 bases stayed unmatched. CDR3 sequence (DNA): TGTGCCAGCAGCTGGGGACAGGGAAGAGGAACTGAAGCTTTCTTT. Translation: CASSWGQGRGTEAFF.

This chain uses TRBV5-6 with TRBJ2-7; no reliable D call. CDR1 is SGHDT, CDR2 YYEEEE, per germline. CDR3 length: 12 residues. Trimming shortened V by 3 bases and J by 0 bases, and 4 bases separated the two germline ends. The CDR3 here is CASSSNSYEQYF. The DNA of the CDR3 is TGTGCCAGCAGCTCCAACTCCTACGAGCAGTACTTC.

The rearrangement joins TRBV9 to TRBJ2-7; no clear D. The V gene lost 4 bases and the J gene lost 2 bases, with 10 bases spanning the gap. Germline assignment: CDR1 SGDLS and CDR2 YYNGEE. This CDR3 region has 13 residues. CDR3 residues: CASSTTPTYEQYF. For the CDR3, the DNA is TGTGCCAGCAGCACCACTCCCACCTACGAGCAGTACTTC. Variable domain in full (rest from reference TRBV9 and TRBJ2-7): DSGVTQTPKHLITATGQRVTLRCSPRSGDLSVYWYQQSLDQGLQFLIQYYNGEERAKGNILERFSAQQFPDLHSELNLSSLELGDSALYFCASSTTPTYEQYFGPGTRLTVT.

This clone was detected once. The V call is TRBV28, the J call TRBJ1-6, with 8 nucleotides matching TRBD1. Germline CDR1 reads MDHEN; CDR2 reads SYDVKM. The CDR3 contains 15 residues. J was trimmed by 6 bases and V by 5 bases; bases with no gene match: 6. The CDR3 here is CASSPRTGTNSPLHF. The DNA for the CDR3 is TGTGCCAGCAGTCCTAGGACAGGGACTAATTCACCCCTCCACTTT.